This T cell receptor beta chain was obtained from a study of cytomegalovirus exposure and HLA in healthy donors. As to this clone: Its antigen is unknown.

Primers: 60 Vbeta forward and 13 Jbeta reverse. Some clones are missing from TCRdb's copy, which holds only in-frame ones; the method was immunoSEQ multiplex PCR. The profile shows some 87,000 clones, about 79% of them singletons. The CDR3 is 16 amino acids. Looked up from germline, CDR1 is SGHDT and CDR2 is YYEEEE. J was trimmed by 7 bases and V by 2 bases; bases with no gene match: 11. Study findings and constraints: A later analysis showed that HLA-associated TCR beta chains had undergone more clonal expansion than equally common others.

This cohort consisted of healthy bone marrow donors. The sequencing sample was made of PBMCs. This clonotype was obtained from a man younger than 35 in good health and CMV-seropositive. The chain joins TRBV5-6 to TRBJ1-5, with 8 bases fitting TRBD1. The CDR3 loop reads CASSLGYRGSGQPQHF. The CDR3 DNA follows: TGTGCCAGCAGCTTAGGTTACAGGGGGTCAGGGCAGCCCCAGCATTTT.